This T cell receptor (beta chain) came from a study of patients and donors after allogeneic stem cell transplantation. TCRdb passed the RT-PCR reads through MiXCR, listing each CDR3 protein once. Of over 350,000 distinct CDR3 sequences listed, 16% are singletons. The TCR comes from a human donor who was either an allogeneic HSCT recipient or a stem cell or donor lymphocyte infusion donor (not recorded which). It is not recorded whose cells these are; they may come from a transplant donor. The specimen sequenced was blood, either unsorted or a sorted T cell fraction (not recorded which).

In nucleotides, the CDR3 is TGTGCCAGCAGTTACTCGGGACCCAGAGTCGCTGAAGCTTTCTTT. Translation: CASSYSGPRVAEAFF. The chain is built from TRBV6-5 and TRBJ1-1, with D possibly matching TRBD1 (5 bases). V lost 0 bases, J lost 6 bases, and 14 bases lay in between. The germline V gene encodes CDR1 MNHEY and CDR2 SVGAGI. CDR3 size: 15 residues.